This TCR beta chain came from a study of blood T cell repertoires in COVID-19. Study background: Acute and convalescent COVID-19 samples came from the United States, Italy and Spain. T cells, B-cell-depleted T cells, or PBMCs provided the cDNA or gDNA that served as material.

Trimming removed 1 base at V and 4 bases at J, with 5 bases between. The germline V gene has CDR1 MGHDK and CDR2 SYGVNS. The CDR3 is 13 amino acids. Original data processing: Scientists estimated how many nucleated cells there were by amplifying reference gene primers. Data came from immunoSEQ multiplex PCR; TCRdb stores just in-frame clones and leaves some out. D and trimming come from the DNA, and the V and J calls and clone size come from that table. The repertoire holds 120,000 to 150,000 clones, with around 83% as singletons. This receptor was taken from a human donor with acute or convalescent COVID-19. The donor label of this sample is uncertain. The chain uses TRBV25-1 and TRBJ2-4; maybe TRBD2 (5 bases). What was sequenced was peripheral blood. Here the CDR3 DNA reads TGTGCCAGCAGTGAATCGGGGAAAAACATTCAGTACTTC. Translation: CASSESGKNIQYF.